Each of the 8 T cell receptor beta chains below was sequenced from the same sample in a study of CXCR3-negative and CXCR3-positive naive CD8 T cells. UMI-tagged TRB cDNA libraries were built via 5' RACE. TCRdb reanalyzed the 5' RACE reads and collapses them to one entry per CDR3 protein, without DNA. The sample's table shows around 160,000 distinct CDR3 sequences. The antigens these receptors bind are not known. Regarding the study as a whole: CXCR3-positive naive cells carried more hydrophobic TRB CDR3s than CXCR3-negative naive cells did.

Sequences were obtained from naive CXCR3+ CD8+ T cells from blood. The subset was: CD45RO-CCR7+CD27+CD95- naive CD8+ T cells expressing CXCR3 (TNR3+). The receptor set was obtained from a human donor in good health. Some clones in this sample may be carry-over from other donors' samples.

The chain has TRBV15 and TRBJ2-1; the D gene TCRdb calls, TRBD1, cannot be checked with no DNA. The CDR3 covers 14 residues. Looked up from germline, CDR1 is LNHNV and CDR2 is YYDKDF (reference sequence). This CDR3 reads CATSPRDREMKQFF. The full variable domain, completed using reference TRBV15 and TRBJ2-1, is DAMVIQNPRYQVTQFGKPVTLSCSQTLNHNVMYWYQQKSSQAPKLLFHYYDKDFNNEADTPDNFQSRRPNTSFCFLDIRSPGLGDTAMYLCATSPRDREMKQFFGPGTRLTVL.

V gene TRBV7-9 combines with J gene TRBJ2-1; no DNA is available, so the TRBD1 call from TCRdb remains unchecked. CDR1 is SEHNR, CDR2 FQNEAQ, per germline (reference sequence). This CDR3 has 15 residues. CDR3 region: CASSLYGQGAWEQFF.

The rearrangement joins TRBV7-9 to TRBJ2-2; TCRdb picks TRBD1, but there is no DNA to check that call. CDR1 is SEHNR and CDR2 is FQNEAQ in the germline V gene (reference sequence). The CDR3 has 16 amino acids. The CDR3 region is CASSFPGTENTGELFF. Filled out from reference TRBV7-9 and TRBJ2-2, the complete variable domain reads DTGVSQNPRHKITKRGQNVTFRCDPISEHNRLYWYRQTLGQGPEFLTYFQNEAQLEKSRLLSDRFSAERPKGSFSTLEIQRTEQGDSAMYLCASSFPGTENTGELFFGEGSRLTVL.

The J gene is TRBJ2-5, the V gene TRBV9; TCRdb's D call of TRBD2 is untestable without DNA. Per germline, CDR1 SGDLS and CDR2 YYNGEE. The CDR3 loop spans 18 amino acids. This CDR3 reads CASSPTSSRAGGEETQYF. Supplemented by reference TRBV9 and TRBJ2-5, the full variable domain reads DSGVTQTPKHLITATGQRVTLRCSPRSGDLSVYWYQQSLDQGLQFLIQYYNGEERAKGNILERFSAQQFPDLHSELNLSSLELGDSALYFCASSPTSSRAGGEETQYFGPGTRLLVL.

The V call is TRBV3-1, the J call TRBJ2-1; TCRdb names TRBD2, which stays unverified in the absence of DNA. The CDR3 length is 16 residues. From germline, CDR1 is LGHDT and CDR2 YNNKEL (reference sequence). CDR3 residues: CASSQDLREVNNEQFF.

The CDR3 loop is CASSFGGPGDGYTF. The genes are TRBV28 and TRBJ1-2; the TCRdb call, TRBD1, lacks DNA for checking. This CDR3 is built from 14 residues. CDR1 is MDHEN, CDR2 SYDVKM, per germline.

The chain joins TRBV4-3 to TRBJ2-7; no DNA is available, so the TRBD1 call from TCRdb remains unchecked. Germline V gives CDR1 LGHNA, CDR2 YSLEER. This CDR3 has 15 amino acids. CDR3 sequence reads: CASSQEGTGGFEQYF.

This chain joins TRBV30 and TRBJ2-1; checking the TCRdb D call of TRBD1 is not possible without DNA. Per the germline V gene, CDR1 is GTSNPN and CDR2 is SVGIG (reference sequence). CDR3 length: 16 residues. The CDR3 sequence: CAWVTLAGTGHNEQFF.